The 11 T cell receptor beta chains below all came from one sample that was sequenced in a study of cytomegalovirus exposure and HLA in healthy donors. TCRdb's copy holds only in-frame clones and misses some; the assay was immunoSEQ multiplex PCR. The sample shows some 38,000 clones, around 93% of them seen only once. Input material: PBMCs. These receptors were obtained from a man aged 18-30 years in good health and CMV-seronegative.

This clone occurred a few times. This rearrangement joins TRBV7-3 to TRBJ2-1, with 8 nucleotides matching TRBD2. The junction had 5 bases not matched to a gene; V was cut back by 5 bases and J by 5 bases. The CDR3 is 14 residues long. CDR1 is SGHTA, CDR2 FQGTGA, per germline. CDR3 protein: CASSPGGANNEQFF. The CDR3 DNA reads as TGTGCCAGCAGCCCCGGGGGGGCCAACAATGAGCAGTTCTTC.

The V and J genes are TRBV19 and TRBJ2-7; D possibly corresponds to TRBD2 (6 bases). Between the trimmed V and J ends, which lost 4 bases and 5 bases, there was a span of 12 bases. Looked up from germline, CDR1 is LNHDA and CDR2 is SQIVND (reference sequence). The CDR3 loop spans 13 amino acids. CDR3 in amino acids: CASSRDLTDEQYF. CDR3 coding DNA: TGTGCCAGTAGTAGGGACTTGACGGACGAGCAGTACTTC.

By share, this clone counts as medium-sized. This chain uses TRBV13 with TRBJ2-5, with D possibly matching TRBD1 (5 bases). The CDR3 length is 15 residues. Per the germline V gene, CDR1 is PRHDT and CDR2 is FYEKMQ (reference sequence). V lost 3 bases and J lost 2, with 13 bases in between. The CDR3 spells CASSFAGPQQETQYF. The DNA of the CDR3 is TGTGCCAGCAGCTTTGCAGGGCCTCAGCAAGAGACCCAGTACTTC.

The rearrangement joins TRBV9 to TRBJ2-7, with a tentative D call TRBD1 (5 bases). V dropped 1 base and J dropped 2 bases, with 10 bases sitting between them. CDR1 and CDR2 (germline): SGDLS, YYNGEE. The CDR3 has 14 residues. The CDR3 coding sequence is TGTGCCAGCAGCGTATCAGGGAAAACCTACGAGCAGTACTTC. It specifies CASSVSGKTYEQYF.

This clone was counted once. The chain carries TRBV19 and TRBJ2-6, with a tentative D call TRBD1 (5 bases). CDR3 length: 18 residues. V was clipped by 5 bases and J by 2 bases, with 19 bases between them. Germline-derived CDR1 and CDR2 are LNHDA and SQIVND (reference sequence). CDR3 in amino acids: CASSLPSGFGAGANVLTF. The CDR3 DNA reads as TGTGCCAGTAGTCTCCCTTCAGGGTTTGGAGCTGGGGCCAACGTCCTGACTTTC.

The chain combines TRBV5-1 with TRBJ2-2; the match to TRBD1 covers 10 bases. The CDR3 is made up of 15 amino acids. V shed 7 bases, J shed 3 bases, and the junction held 6 bases outside the gene matches. The V gene's germline CDR1 is SGHRS and CDR2 YFSETQ. CDR3 in DNA: TGCGCCAGCGGCTCAGGGACAGGGGACACCGGGGAGCTGTTTTTT. Translating it yields CASGSGTGDTGELFF.

The J gene is TRBJ1-6, the V gene TRBV27, with D tentatively TRBD1 (6 bases). Trimming stripped 6 bases from V and 5 bases from J, with 11 bases between. Germline CDR1 is MNHEY and CDR2 is SMNVEV (reference sequence). This CDR3 comprises 14 residues. The CDR3 DNA reads TGTGCCAGCAGCCGAGGGGGGGATAATTCACCCCTCCACTTT. It translates to CASSRGGDNSPLHF.

The chain combines TRBV9 with TRBJ2-2; TRBD2 agrees at 7 bases. The length of the CDR3 is 16 residues. Germline CDR1 SGDLS, CDR2 YYNGEE. V lost 7 bases, J lost 1 base, and 10 bases stayed unmatched. This CDR3 is CASSPPLAENTGELFF. The CDR3 coding sequence is TGTGCCAGCTCACCCCCCCTAGCGGAGAACACCGGGGAGCTGTTTTTT.

This chain uses TRBV5-6 with TRBJ2-3; 7 nucleotides agree with TRBD1. J lost 0 bases, V lost 4 bases, and 8 bases had no gene match. CDR1 and CDR2 (germline): SGHDT, YYEEEE. The CDR3 has 16 amino acids. Written as DNA, the CDR3 is TGTGCCAGCAGCCTGAAGACAGGGCTGAGCACAGATACGCAGTATTTT. It translates to CASSLKTGLSTDTQYF.

The chain couples TRBV18 to TRBJ2-3; no clear D gene. V shed 5 bases and J shed 0 bases, with 6 bases lying between them. The CDR3 runs 13 residues. Germline-derived CDR1 and CDR2 are KGHSH and LQKENI. The CDR3 is CASSTSSTDTQYF. The DNA for the CDR3 is TGTGCCAGCTCAACATCTAGCACAGATACGCAGTATTTT.

CDR3 sequence reads: CASSLLPEGNEQFF. CDR3 DNA: TGTGCCAGCAGCTTACTACCAGAGGGCAATGAGCAGTTCTTC. The chain carries TRBV7-3 and TRBJ2-1, with D possibly matching TRBD2 (5 bases). The germline V and J ends were trimmed by 2 bases and 6 bases, with 11 bases remaining between them. CDR1 is SGHTA, CDR2 FQGTGA, per germline. The CDR3 spans 14 residues.